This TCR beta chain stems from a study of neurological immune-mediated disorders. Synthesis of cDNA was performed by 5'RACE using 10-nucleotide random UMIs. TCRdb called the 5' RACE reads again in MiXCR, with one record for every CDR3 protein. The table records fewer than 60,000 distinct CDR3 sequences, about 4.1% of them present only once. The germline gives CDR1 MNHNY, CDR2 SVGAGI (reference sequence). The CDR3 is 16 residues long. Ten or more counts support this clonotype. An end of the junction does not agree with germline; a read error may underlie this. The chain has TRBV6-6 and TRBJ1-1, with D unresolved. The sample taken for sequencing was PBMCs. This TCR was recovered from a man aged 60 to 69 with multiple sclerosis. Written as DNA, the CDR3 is TGTGCCAGCAGCCCCGTGTCGCATGGGTTGAATACTGAAGCTTTCTTT. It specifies CASSPVSHGLNTEAFF.